Listed below are T cell receptor beta chains from one sample, sequenced in a study of tumor-infiltrating lymphocytes in primary liver carcinoma. TCRdb analysed the multiplex PCR reads with MiXCR anew, one entry per CDR3 protein. The sample includes approximately 45,000 distinct CDR3 sequences, about 75% of them seen just once. The sequencing sample was made of tumor-adjacent normal liver tissue. Every receptor here comes from a woman in her 30s with primary liver carcinoma and hepatitis B virus infection. The conserved cysteine and the conserved F or W are not part of the CDR3 here. A D gene is named only where the DNA matches it firmly.

>TRBJ2-1|TRBD2|TRBV2
ASRRERLGDEQF
>TRBJ2-1|TRBD2|TRBV11-3
ASSLGLAGDKEQF
>TRBJ1-1|-|TRBV10-1
ISGESRVTEAF
>TRBJ2-7|-|TRBV7-9
ASSLDTSYEQY
>TRBJ2-1|-|TRBV4-3
ASSEDLGAPNVQF
>TRBJ2-1|-|TRBV7-9
ASSLGGAGVSYNEQF
>TRBJ1-2|TRBD1|TRBV11-2
ASTHRGRGDYAYT
>TRBJ2-1|-|TRBV28
ASSLPSFSSYNEQF
>TRBJ1-3|-|TRBV10-3
AISGTRRGNTIY
>TRBJ2-1|-|TRBV4-2
TSSQETRWADEQF
>TRBJ2-2|TRBD2|TRBV5-6
VSSATSAEPTGELF
>TRBJ2-7|-|TRBV11-1
ASILATASYEQY
>TRBJ1-2|TRBD1|TRBV11-2
ASSHRGRGYYGYT
>TRBJ2-7|-|TRBV5-4
ANSPYQGMHEQY
>TRBJ2-1|-|TRBV7-8
AGSLVISPEFRNEQF
>TRBJ2-2|-|TRBV29-1
SVVRPPGELF
>TRBJ2-1|-|TRBV11-2
ANSLGMGARYNEQL
>TRBJ1-2|TRBD1|TRBV4-3
ASSLGSPRDSHT
>TRBJ2-1|-|TRBV4-1
ASSHEWVPQSSYNEQF
>TRBJ2-3|TRBD1|TRBV28
ASSLAQGATDTQY
>TRBJ1-2|TRBD1|TRBV4-1
ASSQAAGQVRMGYT
>TRBJ1-2|-|TRBV4-3
ASSQDQDYGYT
>TRBJ1-1|-|TRBV7-9
ASRPTGNTEAF
>TRBJ2-1|TRBD2|TRBV11-1
ASTPGTRRRAYDEQF
>TRBJ2-1|-|TRBV11-3
ASSLTSVIDEQF
>TRBJ2-3|TRBD2|TRBV11-2
ASSHRGSGNLTDTQY
>TRBJ2-2|-|TRBV6-2/TRBV6-3
ASSCPPGERGTGELF
>TRBJ2-1|TRBD2|TRBV7-3
ASSRGLAGRNEQF
>TRBJ2-7|TRBD2|TRBV5-4
ASSPGGGSSYEQY
>TRBJ2-5|-|TRBV4-1
ASSIAPLETQY
>TRBJ1-6|-|TRBV6-1
ACTLMDGNSPLH
>TRBJ1-4|-|TRBV11-2
ASSSGRRGHGKLF
>TRBJ1-5|TRBD1|TRBV28
ASTLLGGQPQH
>TRBJ1-1|-|TRBV11-2
ASLGTEAF
>TRBJ1-6|TRBD1|TRBV7-2
TSSPEAGGYNSPLH
>TRBJ2-7|TRBD2|TRBV7-9
ASSLDSLVGGRGHEQY
>TRBJ2-6|-|TRBV5-8
AGTTTGFSGANVLS
>TRBJ1-1|TRBD1|TRBV5-4
ASSLEDRLNTEAF
>TRBJ2-1|-|TRBV5-6
DSSFGASPAQQF
>TRBJ2-1|-|TRBV12-3/TRBV12-4
ASSFGGGEHF
>TRBJ1-1|-|TRBV29-1
SGTGRLNTEAF
>TRBJ2-4|-|TRBV18
ASSESVAKNIQY
>TRBJ1-1|-|TRBV12-3/TRBV12-4
ASSLQGKAF
>TRBJ2-5|TRBD1|TRBV4-1
ASSPLRGSGGETQY
>TRBJ2-3|TRBD2|TRBV4-1
ASSQGVLAGVDTQY
>TRBJ1-1|TRBD1|TRBV25-1
ASSGNRGNTEAF
>TRBJ2-1|TRBD1|TRBV29-1
SPYEGVQGSGNEQF
>TRBJ2-1|-|TRBV4-2
GSSQGTQWADEQF
>TRBJ2-1|-|TRBV6-1
ASSGTVRTPNYNEQF
>TRBJ2-5|-|TRBV6-6
ASSSDPSWGREIQY
>TRBJ2-1|-|TRBV6-1
ASGETPRCNEEF
>TRBJ2-3|-|TRBV11-2
ASSHRGRGSLTDMQY
>TRBJ2-3|-|TRBV6-4
ASSDSTEDTQY
>TRBJ1-1|-|TRBV6-1
ASSEESPYTEAF
>TRBJ2-1|-|TRBV4-2
ASSQGPVVAVQNEQF
>TRBJ1-3|-|TRBV11-2
ASSPGTAPY
>TRBJ2-7|-|TRBV12-3/TRBV12-4
ASRSGTSGSYERY